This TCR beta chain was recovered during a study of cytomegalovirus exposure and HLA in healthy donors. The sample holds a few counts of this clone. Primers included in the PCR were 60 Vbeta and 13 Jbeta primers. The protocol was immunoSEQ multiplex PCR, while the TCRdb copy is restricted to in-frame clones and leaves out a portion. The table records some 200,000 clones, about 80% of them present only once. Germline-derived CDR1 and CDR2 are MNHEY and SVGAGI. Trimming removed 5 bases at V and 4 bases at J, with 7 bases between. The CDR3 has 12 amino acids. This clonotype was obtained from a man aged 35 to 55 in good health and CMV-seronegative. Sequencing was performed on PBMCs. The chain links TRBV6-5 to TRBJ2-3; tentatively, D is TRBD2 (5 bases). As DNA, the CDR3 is TGTGCCAGCAGTCCCGGGGCAGATACGCAGTATTTT. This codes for CASSPGADTQYF.